Included here is one T cell receptor beta chain sequence, with context. These data belong to a study of long-term antiretroviral therapy in people with HIV. Trimming pared 6 bases from V and 0 bases from J, leaving 14 bases between. CDR3 length: 15 amino acids. CDR1 and CDR2 from the germline V gene are SEHNR and FQNEAQ (reference sequence). The assay, immunoSEQ v3.0, was run at survey level. TCRdb's copy holds only in-frame clones and misses some; the assay was immunoSEQ multiplex PCR. The data show tens of thousands of clones, approximately 80% seen once. The TCR was taken from a man in his late teens or twenties with HIV. The specimen comprised unsorted PBMCs, sampled 0.3 years after starting antiretroviral therapy. The chain recombines TRBV7-9 with TRBJ1-1; no firm D call. The CDR3 nucleotides are TGTGCCAGCAGTTCGTATCAGGCTTTGAACACTGAAGCTTTCTTT. Residues: CASSSYQALNTEAFF.